Presented here are 24 T cell receptor beta chains from one specimen sequenced in a study of blood T cell repertoires in COVID-19. The table came from immunoSEQ multiplex PCR; TCRdb's copy has only in-frame clones and leaves some out. The sample consists of some 360,000 clones, roughly 90% of them appearing once. Sequencing was carried out using peripheral blood. The receptors shown here come from an older woman with COVID-19, enrolled during active disease.

V is TRBV27 and J is TRBJ1-6; a weak D match, TRBD1 (6 bases). V was clipped by 5 bases and J by 4 bases, with 6 bases between them. The CDR3 extends over 13 amino acids. The germline V gene has CDR1 MNHEY and CDR2 SMNVEV (reference sequence). The chain's CDR3 is CASSTGYNSPLHF. The CDR3 coding sequence is TGTGCCAGCAGTACAGGGTATAATTCACCCCTCCACTTT.

The J gene is TRBJ2-2, the V gene TRBV19; weak D call: TRBD2 (6 bases). Trimming removed 3 bases from V and 5 bases from J, with 7 bases in between. CDR1 and CDR2 (germline): LNHDA, SQIVND (reference sequence). The CDR3 extends over 13 amino acids. The CDR3 sequence: CASSIAGTGELFF. CDR3 DNA: TGTGCCAGTAGTATCGCGGGGACCGGGGAGCTGTTTTTT. The entire variable domain, with the rest obtained from reference TRBV19 and TRBJ2-2, is as follows: DGGITQSPKYLFRKEGQNVTLSCEQNLNHDAMYWYRQDPGQGLRLIYYSQIVNDFQKGDIAEGYSVSREKKESFPLTVTSAQKNPTAFYLCASSIAGTGELFFGEGSRLTVL.

This clone showed up just a few times. The V and J genes are TRBV30 and TRBJ1-2; 8 bases fit TRBD1. V lost 1 base and J lost 7; bases outside the gene matches: 5. The CDR3 is 13 amino acids. Germline CDR1 is GTSNPN and CDR2 is SVGIG (reference sequence). CDR3 amino acids: CAWSGQGAVGYTF. CDR3 DNA: TGTGCCTGGAGTGGGCAGGGGGCGGTTGGCTACACCTTC. Full variable domain (missing parts from reference TRBV30 and TRBJ1-2): SQTIHQWPATLVQPVGSPLSLECTVEGTSNPNLYWYRQAAGRGLQLLFYSVGIGQISSEVPQNLSASRPQDRQFILSSKKLLLSDSGFYLCAWSGQGAVGYTFGSGTRLTVV.

This clone occurred once. The V call is TRBV9, the J call TRBJ2-3; 12 bases line up with TRBD2. This CDR3 is built from 16 residues. Trimming at V came to 2 bases and at J to 3 bases, leaving 4 bases not matched to a gene. The V gene's germline CDR1 is SGDLS and CDR2 YYNGEE. The CDR3 loop is CASSVASGGVTDTQYF. The CDR3 nucleotides are TGTGCCAGCAGCGTTGCTAGCGGGGGGGTGACAGATACGCAGTATTTT.

The V and J genes are TRBV5-4 and TRBJ2-5; 8 bases are shared with TRBD1. CDR1 and CDR2 from the germline V gene are SGHNT and YYREEE (reference sequence). V dropped 1 base and J dropped 5; count of bases not matched to a gene: 10. This CDR3 region has 16 residues. In nucleotides, the CDR3 is TGTGCCAGCAGCTTGTGGGGATTGGACAGGGAGGAGACCCAGTACTTC. It yields the protein CASSLWGLDREETQYF.

The rearrangement links TRBV29-1 to TRBJ1-4; 9 bases match TRBD1. The V segment lost 0 bases and the J segment 6 bases; nucleotides outside the gene matches: 5. This CDR3 spans 15 amino acids. Germline lookup yields CDR1 SQVTM and CDR2 ANQGSEA. CDR3 sequence: CSVEEGQGLDEKLFF. The CDR3 DNA reads TGCAGCGTTGAAGAAGGACAGGGGTTGGATGAAAAACTGTTTTTT.

The CDR3 loop reads CASSAAAGGSSYEQYF. The CDR3 coding sequence is TGTGCCAGCAGTGCCGCGGCGGGAGGGAGCTCCTACGAGCAGTACTTC. This rearrangement joins TRBV6-1 to TRBJ2-7, with TRBD2 matching 9 bases. Germline V lookup: CDR1 MNHNS, CDR2 SASEGT. J gave up 0 bases and V 4 bases, and 7 bases lay outside the gene matches. CDR3 length: 16 residues.

This chain links TRBV14 with TRBJ2-5; D may be TRBD2 (5 bases). The length of the CDR3 is 13 residues. V shed 0 bases and J shed 5 bases, with 7 bases lying between them. Looked up from germline, CDR1 is SGHDN and CDR2 is FVKESK. This CDR3 is CASSQERAETQYF. CDR3 in DNA: TGTGCCAGCAGCCAAGAGCGGGCGGAGACCCAGTACTTC.

V usage is TRBV29-1 and J usage is TRBJ1-1; TRBD1 aligns across 7 bases. V lost 6 bases, J lost 6 bases, and 7 bases stayed unmatched. Germline CDR1 reads SQVTM; CDR2 reads ANQGSEA. This CDR3 contains 12 residues. Here the CDR3 DNA reads TGCAGCGTGAGGGGGACAGTATCTGAAGCTTTCTTT. Protein sequence: CSVRGTVSEAFF. The whole variable domain, filled in from reference TRBV29-1 and TRBJ1-1, reads SAVISQKPSRDICQRGTSLTIQCQVDSQVTMMFWYRQQPGQSLTLIATANQGSEATYESGFVIDKFPISRPNLTFSTLTVSNMSPEDSSIYLCSVRGTVSEAFFGQGTRLTVV.

The chain links TRBV12-3 or TRBV12-4 to TRBJ1-2; D may be TRBD1 (6 bases). The CDR3 has 13 amino acids. Trimming stripped 3 bases from V and 8 bases from J, with 13 bases between. CDR3 sequence: CASSLYRADGYTF. The CDR3 DNA follows: TGTGCCAGCAGTTTGTACAGGGCTGACGGCTACACCTTC.

CDR3 sequence: CASSGGLAVSYNEQFF. The CDR3 DNA sequence: TGTGCCAGCAGTGGGGGACTAGCGGTCTCCTACAATGAGCAGTTCTTC. The rearrangement uses TRBV5-4 and TRBJ2-1; 11 bases agree with TRBD2. The V gene's germline CDR1 is SGHNT and CDR2 YYREEE (reference sequence). This CDR3 is 16 amino acids long. With V trimmed by 5 bases and J by 0 bases, 4 bases remained unmatched.

J is TRBJ2-7 and V is TRBV5-1; possibly TRBD1 for D (6 bases). The length of the CDR3 is 14 residues. Germline V gene data show CDR1 as SGHRS and CDR2 as YFSETQ. Trimming pared 2 bases from V and 5 bases from J, leaving 14 bases between. The CDR3: CASSFAGTRDEQYF. CDR3 sequence (DNA): TGCGCCAGCAGCTTCGCCGGGACACGCGACGAGCAGTACTTC.

This clone was counted between two and nine times. This chain connects TRBV6-1 to TRBJ1-2; no firm D call. The CDR3 length is 13 residues. The germline V gene has CDR1 MNHNS and CDR2 SASEGT. V was pared by 3 bases and J by 3 bases, with 8 bases between. CDR3 in amino acids: CASSDLGDYGYTF. The CDR3 DNA sequence: TGTGCCAGCAGTGATCTGGGAGACTATGGCTACACCTTC.

The rearrangement uses TRBV24-1 and TRBJ2-1; the match to TRBD2 covers 7 bases. This CDR3 is 14 amino acids long. Trimming removed 7 bases from V and 4 bases from J; junction bases left unmatched: 6. Germline CDR1 and CDR2: KGHDR and SFDVKD. This CDR3 reads CATSPGGWYNEQFF. The CDR3 nucleotides are TGTGCCACCAGCCCCGGGGGGTGGTACAATGAGCAGTTCTTC.

The V gene is TRBV2, the J gene TRBJ1-1; D is possibly TRBD1 (6 bases). CDR3 length: 12 amino acids. CDR1 is SNHLY and CDR2 is FYNNEI in the germline V gene. V was pared by 5 bases and J by 5 bases, with 9 bases between. CDR3 DNA: TGTGCCAGCAGTTACAGGGCGACTGAAGCTTTCTTT. It codes for CASSYRATEAFF.

The CDR3 region is CASSSRPTGNNQPQHF. DNA for the CDR3: TGTGCCAGCAGCTCCCGACCGACAGGGAACAATCAGCCCCAGCATTTT. This sequence joins TRBV7-8 and TRBJ1-5; 7 positions match TRBD1. CDR1 and CDR2 (germline): SGHVS, FQNEAQ. The CDR3 covers 16 residues. The trim removed 4 bases at V and 3 bases at J, leaving 9 bases unmatched.

The J gene is TRBJ1-2, the V gene TRBV19, with a possible D match to TRBD1 (6 bases). CDR3 length: 15 amino acids. Germline V CDR1 and CDR2: LNHDA, SQIVND (reference sequence). The ends were cut back, 1 base at V and 2 bases at J, with 11 bases in the middle. As DNA, the CDR3 is TGTGCCAGTAGTATAGGGGGGACATACAACTATGGCTACACCTTC. Its translation is CASSIGGTYNYGYTF.

The gene calls are TRBV18 and TRBJ2-2; a possible D gene is TRBD2 (6 bases). This CDR3 contains 16 residues. Germline CDR1 KGHSH, CDR2 LQKENI. Trimming cost V 2 bases and J 4 bases, with 14 bases left between them. The CDR3 DNA is TGTGCCAGCTCACCATTCGCGACGGGGGTCACCGGGGAGCTGTTTTTT. Encoded protein: CASSPFATGVTGELFF.

This chain links TRBV5-4 with TRBJ2-3; D is uncertain. The CDR3 spans 14 residues. V dropped 0 bases and J dropped 6 bases, with 11 bases sitting between them. Germline V gene sequence: CDR1 SGHNT, CDR2 YYREEE (reference sequence). The DNA of the CDR3 is TGTGCCAGCAGCTTGGGTCTCCTCCCGGATACGCAGTATTTT. Protein sequence: CASSLGLLPDTQYF.

The gene calls are TRBV5-1 and TRBJ1-4; D call uncertain. The V end lost 7 bases, the J end lost 0 bases, and 10 bases lay between the germline ends. The CDR3 totals 14 residues. Germline CDR1 SGHRS, CDR2 YFSETQ. The CDR3 DNA sequence: TGCGCCAGCGCGGAGAGCGCAACTAATGAAAAACTGTTTTTT. Protein: CASAESATNEKLFF.

This clone was seen a handful of times. This chain joins TRBV20-1 and TRBJ2-3; TRBD2 might be the D (5 bases). This CDR3 has 15 residues. Trimming cost V 3 bases and J 0 bases, with 13 bases left between them. CDR1 and CDR2 (germline): DFQATT, SNEGSKA (reference sequence). The CDR3 loop reads CSASNAGTSTDTQYF. CDR3 DNA: TGCAGTGCTAGTAACGCGGGCACTAGCACAGATACGCAGTATTTT.

The CDR3 DNA sequence: TGTGCCAGCAGCTTAGAAGGGGGATCCCCCCTCTACGAGCAGTACTTC. This gives the protein CASSLEGGSPLYEQYF. This chain uses TRBV7-9 with TRBJ2-7, with D possibly TRBD1 on 6 matching bases. Trimming took 1 base from V and 3 from J, leaving 16 bases between them. CDR3 length equals 16 residues. Looked up from germline, CDR1 is SEHNR and CDR2 is FQNEAQ (reference sequence).

The chain employs TRBV1 and TRBJ1-2; the D call in the table, TRBD1, was not verified against the DNA. TRBV1 is a pseudogene segment. The CDR3 runs 14 residues. The CDR3: CTSSQDDSNYGYTF. CDR3 bases: TGCACCAGCAGCCAAGATGACAGCAACTATGGCTACACCTTC.

The CDR3 region is CASSAGQKQFF. The CDR3 nucleotides are TGTGCCAGCTCCGCGGGGCAAAAGCAGTTCTTC. The chain has TRBV7-9 and TRBJ2-1; tentative D call: TRBD2 (6 bases). V was pared by 8 bases and J by 11 bases, with 13 bases between. CDR3 size: 11 residues. Germline V gene data show CDR1 as SEHNR and CDR2 as FQNEAQ (reference sequence).